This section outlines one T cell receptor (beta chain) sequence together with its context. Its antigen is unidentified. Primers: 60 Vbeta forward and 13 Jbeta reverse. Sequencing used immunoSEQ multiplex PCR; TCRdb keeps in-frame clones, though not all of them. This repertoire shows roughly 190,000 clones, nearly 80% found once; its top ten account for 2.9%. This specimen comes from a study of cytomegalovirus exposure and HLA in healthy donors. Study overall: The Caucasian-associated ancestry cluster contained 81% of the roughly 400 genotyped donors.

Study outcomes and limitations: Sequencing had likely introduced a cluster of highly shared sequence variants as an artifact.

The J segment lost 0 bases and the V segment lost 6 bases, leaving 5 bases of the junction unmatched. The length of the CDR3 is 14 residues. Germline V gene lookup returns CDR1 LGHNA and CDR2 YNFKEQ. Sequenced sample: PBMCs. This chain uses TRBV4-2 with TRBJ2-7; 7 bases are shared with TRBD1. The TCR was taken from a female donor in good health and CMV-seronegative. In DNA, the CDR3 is TGTGCCAGCAGTAAGGGGGCGAACTCCTACGAGCAGTACTTC. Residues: CASSKGANSYEQYF.